These 21 T cell receptor beta chains came from one sample sequenced in a study of cytomegalovirus exposure and HLA in healthy donors. The PCR employed 60 Vbeta primers together with 13 Jbeta primers. TCRdb's table, derived via immunoSEQ multiplex PCR, lists solely in-frame clones and lacks some. The sample includes a few hundred thousand clones, roughly 70% of them seen just once. Sample: PBMCs. The receptors were sampled from a female donor in good health and CMV-seronegative.

This chain uses TRBV11-2 with TRBJ2-7; D is perhaps TRBD2 (5 bases). This CDR3 is built from 15 residues. Germline V lookup: CDR1 SGHAT, CDR2 FQNNGV. V lost 1 base and J 1 base, leaving 11 bases between the germline ends. CDR3 amino acids: CASSLAPTSSYEQYF. CDR3 coding DNA: TGTGCCAGCAGCTTAGCCCCAACTAGTTCCTACGAGCAGTACTTC.

The chain is built from TRBV6-6 and TRBJ2-2; 9 nucleotides agree with TRBD1. V was clipped by 6 bases and J by 0 bases; unmatched bases: 5. CDR1 is MNHNY, CDR2 SVGAGI, per germline (reference sequence). The CDR3 extends over 16 amino acids. The CDR3 DNA reads as TGTGCCAGCAGGGCACAGGGGGCCGCGAACACCGGGGAGCTGTTTTTT. Protein sequence: CASRAQGAANTGELFF.

The genes are TRBV5-6 and TRBJ1-5; D uncertain. Trimming shortened V by 2 bases and J by 0 bases, and 12 bases separated the two germline ends. This CDR3 has 16 residues. CDR1 is SGHDT, CDR2 YYEEEE, per germline. As DNA, the CDR3 is TGTGCCAGCAGCTTACGGCGTACAGATAGCAATCAGCCCCAGCATTTT. Translation: CASSLRRTDSNQPQHF.

This clone has just a few counts. This chain uses TRBV5-1 with TRBJ2-3; D is ambiguous. Germline V gives CDR1 SGHRS, CDR2 YFSETQ. The CDR3 length is 16 residues. With 2 bases removed from V and 0 bases from J, the gap between germline ends came to 13 bases. The CDR3 sequence is CASSLQASTSTDTQYF. The CDR3 bases are TGCGCCAGCAGCTTACAAGCGTCTACTAGCACAGATACGCAGTATTTT.

The chain uses TRBV18 and TRBJ2-2, with TRBD2 identical over 13 bases. V was clipped by 6 bases and J by 2 bases; unmatched bases: 9. The CDR3 runs 18 residues. Germline CDR1 KGHSH, CDR2 LQKENI. The CDR3 bases are TGTGCCAGCTCGTTCGGACTAGCGGGAGACAGTAACACCGGGGAGCTGTTTTTT. This translates into CASSFGLAGDSNTGELFF.

The chain couples TRBV10-3 to TRBJ2-7; 10 nucleotides agree with TRBD2. J was trimmed by 4 bases and V by 2 bases; bases with no gene match: 5. This CDR3 is 15 amino acids long. Germline assignment: CDR1 ENHRY and CDR2 SYGVKD. The DNA for the CDR3 is TGTGCCATCAGTGAGGGGGCTAGCGGGAGTTACGAGCAGTACTTC. Its translation is CAISEGASGSYEQYF.

This chain joins TRBV18 and TRBJ2-7; D perhaps matches TRBD1 (5 bases). Deletions cut 1 base from V and 5 bases from J, with 24 bases between. Germline V gives CDR1 KGHSH, CDR2 LQKENI. The CDR3 sequence is 18 residues long. The CDR3 nucleotides are TGTGCCAGCTCACCACTACAGCCTAGACAGCTGGCCAACCACGAGCAGTACTTC. As protein: CASSPLQPRQLANHEQYF.

As for this clone: A read error may account for a junction end that differs from germline. The chain carries TRBV7-9 and TRBJ2-7, with D perhaps matching TRBD1 (6 bases). The germline CDR1 and CDR2 sequences are SEHNR and FQNEAQ (reference sequence). The CDR3 runs 13 residues. The CDR3 DNA is TGTTCCAGCAGCTTAGTAGGGGGAATGGAGCAGTACTTC. Its translation is CSSSLVGGMEQYF.

The chain carries TRBV2 and TRBJ2-1; weak D call: TRBD2 (6 bases). The germline V gene encodes CDR1 SNHLY and CDR2 FYNNEI. V dropped 7 bases and J dropped 15 bases, with 16 bases sitting between them. The CDR3 spans 11 residues. CDR3 sequence: CASKAEWEVFF. For the CDR3, the DNA is TGTGCCAGCAAGGCTGAGTGGGAGGTGTTCTTC.

CDR3 in DNA: TGTGCCAGCAGCCCGAGCGGCGGTCAGCCCCAGCATTTT. Its protein product is CASSPSGGQPQHF. The chain links TRBV7-9 to TRBJ1-5; the D is unclear. Trimming shortened V by 5 bases and J by 6 bases, and 11 bases separated the two germline ends. CDR3 length: 13 residues. In germline, CDR1 is SEHNR, CDR2 FQNEAQ (reference sequence).

As DNA, the CDR3 is TGTGCCAGCAGCTTAGCGTTCGTCCGACAGAAGGGTGCTTCCTACAATGAGCAGTTCTTC. It translates to CASSLAFVRQKGASYNEQFF. The rearrangement uses TRBV11-3 and TRBJ2-1; D possibly corresponds to TRBD1 (5 bases). Between the trimmed V and J ends, which lost 1 base and 1 base, there was a span of 23 bases. In germline, CDR1 is SGHNT, CDR2 YENEEA. The CDR3 consists of 20 residues.

V and J are TRBV7-2 and TRBJ1-5; D is undetermined. The V and J ends lost 5 bases and 4 bases respectively, with 9 bases between them. The CDR3 has 13 residues. Germline CDR1 and CDR2: SGHTA and FQGNSA. The DNA for the CDR3 is TGTGCCAGCAGCACTCGTACGAATCAGCCCCAGCATTTT. This translates into CASSTRTNQPQHF.

The chain has TRBV27 and TRBJ2-7, with TRBD2 as a possible D gene (6 bases). The CDR3 is 13 amino acids. V lost 10 bases and J lost 6, with 19 bases in between. CDR1 and CDR2 from the germline V gene are MNHEY and SMNVEV (reference sequence). As DNA, the CDR3 is TGTGCCACCTCGCCCCAGAGGGGAGGCGAGCAGTACTTC. It translates to CATSPQRGGEQYF.

V is TRBV6-5 and J is TRBJ2-1; 10 nucleotides agree with TRBD1. Trimming cost V 5 bases and J 7 bases; bases outside gene matches: 8. The germline V gene has CDR1 MNHEY and CDR2 SVGAGI. The length of the CDR3 is 15 residues. The CDR3 sequence is CASSLDRGRGNEQFF. The CDR3 region has the DNA TGTGCCAGCAGTCTAGACAGGGGGCGGGGGAATGAGCAGTTCTTC.

This clone was counted only a few times. J is TRBJ2-7 and V is TRBV19, with TRBD2 matching over 7 bases. The CDR3 spans 13 residues. CDR1 is LNHDA, CDR2 SQIVND, per germline (reference sequence). J was trimmed by 0 bases and V by 5 bases; bases with no gene match: 1. Here the CDR3 reads CASSWTSSYEQYF. The CDR3, as DNA: TGTGCCAGTAGTTGGACTAGCTCCTACGAGCAGTACTTC.

The chain is built from TRBV18 and TRBJ2-5, with TRBD2 matching over 15 bases. The CDR3 loop spans 16 amino acids. Germline V gene data show CDR1 as KGHSH and CDR2 as LQKENI. Trimming cost V 5 bases and J 2 bases; bases outside gene matches: 3. The chain's CDR3 is CASSSGLAGGQETQYF. The CDR3, as DNA: TGTGCCAGCTCATCGGGACTAGCGGGAGGACAAGAGACCCAGTACTTC.

The CDR3 DNA sequence: TGTGCCAGCAGCTCAGCGGGGGGGAAGAGCTCCTACGAGCAGTACTTC. Its translation: CASSSAGGKSSYEQYF. This chain joins TRBV7-9 and TRBJ2-7; 10 nucleotides match TRBD2. CDR3 size: 16 residues. Trimming removed 4 bases from V and 0 bases from J; junction bases left unmatched: 6. Germline CDR1 is SEHNR and CDR2 is FQNEAQ (reference sequence).

In this sample, this clone turned up a few times. The chain couples TRBV28 to TRBJ1-3, with 7 positions matching TRBD1. Germline V CDR1 and CDR2: MDHEN, SYDVKM. The junction had 15 bases not matched to a gene; V was cut back by 5 bases and J by 5 bases. The CDR3 length is 17 residues. The CDR3 loop reads CASSPGTAGRKRNTIYF. In nucleotides, the CDR3 is TGTGCCAGCAGTCCTGGGACAGCAGGGAGAAAAAGAAACACCATATATTTT.

The chain recombines TRBV27 with TRBJ2-1; TRBD2 matches at 11 bases. J was trimmed by 7 bases and V by 8 bases; bases with no gene match: 13. Germline V gene sequence: CDR1 MNHEY, CDR2 SMNVEV (reference sequence). There are 16 residues in the CDR3. CDR3 in DNA: TGTGCCAGCTCATCCCCGGGGCTAGCGGGAGGAAATGAGCAGTTCTTC. Residues: CASSSPGLAGGNEQFF.

The chain uses TRBV6-1 and TRBJ1-5, with TRBD1 as a possible D gene (6 bases). The CDR3 covers 15 residues. The V end lost 5 bases, the J end lost 0 bases, and 11 bases lay between the germline ends. Germline V gene lookup returns CDR1 MNHNS and CDR2 SASEGT. CDR3 in amino acids: CASSLQGYSNQPQHF. The CDR3 DNA is TGTGCCAGCAGTCTACAGGGTTATAGCAATCAGCCCCAGCATTTT.

The V call is TRBV7-2, the J call TRBJ1-2; 8 nucleotides align to TRBD1. The CDR3 is made up of 15 amino acids. The J segment lost 0 bases and the V segment lost 5 bases, leaving 5 bases of the junction unmatched. CDR1 and CDR2 (germline): SGHTA, FQGNSA. The CDR3 DNA sequence: TGTGCCAGCAGCCGACAGGGGACTCCTAACTATGGCTACACCTTC. This gives the protein CASSRQGTPNYGYTF.